This T cell receptor beta chain is from a study of T cells in Graves' hyperthyroidism and ophthalmopathy. The source material, RNA transcripts, was used to amplify TCR beta CDR3 regions. HTBI primers drove first-round RT-PCR of the TCR CDR3. TCRdb analysed the multiplex PCR reads with MiXCR anew, one entry per CDR3 protein. The sample has roughly 740,000 distinct CDR3 sequences, over 15% seen once. CDR3 length equals 18 residues. Losses at the gene ends were 5 bases for V and 9 bases for J; bases not matched to a gene: 20. The germline gives CDR1 SEHNR, CDR2 FQNEAQ (reference sequence). This receptor was taken from a man between 18 and 29 years old with Graves' hyperthyroidism. Material for sequencing was blood. The chain carries TRBV7-9 and TRBJ2-5; 11 bases are a match to TRBD2. The CDR3 here is CASSPFIITSGGPPAQYF. The CDR3, as DNA: TGTGCCAGCAGCCCCTTCATTATTACTAGCGGGGGTCCTCCGGCCCAGTACTTC.